These T cell receptor beta chains were read from a single sample in a study of regulatory T cells in long-lasting Graves disease. MiXCR was run by TCRdb on the multiplex PCR reads, yielding one entry per CDR3 protein. Of approximately 400,000 distinct CDR3 sequences detected, roughly 25% appear once; the ten largest clones hold under 35%. Source: peripheral blood mononuclear cells (PBMCs), taken when the disease was refractory, from a patient treated with antithyroid drugs. These TCRs come from a woman aged 40-49 years with Graves disease. Both conserved end residues are part of each CDR3. A D gene is named only where the DNA matches it firmly. Clone sizes are given selectively: once, few, many, or a class where the clone is expanded.

V: TRBV12-3/TRBV12-4; size: many; D: -; J: TRBJ2-7; length: 12; DNA: TGTGCCAGCAGTTTACCCCCTAGCGAGCAGTACTTC; CDR3: CASSLPPSEQYF
V: TRBV29-1; size: many; D: -; J: TRBJ1-2; length: 13; DNA: TGCAGCGTCCCCCTACCGTACGACTATGGCTACACCTTC; CDR3: CSVPLPYDYGYTF
V: TRBV15; size: few; D: TRBD2; J: TRBJ2-7; length: 17; DNA: TGTGCCACCAGCAGTCCGGGACTAGCGGGAAGCACCTACGAGCAGTACTTC; CDR3: CATSSPGLAGSTYEQYF
V: TRBV20-1; size: few; D: -; J: TRBJ1-6; length: 14; DNA: TGCAGTGCTCCATTTGGTGGGCCGAATTCACCCCTCCACTTT; CDR3: CSAPFGGPNSPLHF
V: TRBV28; size: many; D: TRBD2; J: TRBJ2-7; length: 15; DNA: TGTGCCAGCAGTCTAGCGGGAGGGCCCGACTACGAGCAGTACTTC; CDR3: CASSLAGGPDYEQYF
V: TRBV5-1; size: few; D: -; J: TRBJ2-2; length: 15; DNA: TGCGCCAGCAGGGGCTCCGAGATTAACACCGGGGAGCTGTTTTTT; CDR3: CASRGSEINTGELFF
V: TRBV13; size: many; D: -; J: TRBJ1-1; length: 12; DNA: TGTGCCAGCAGCCCGGGAGAAGGGGAAGCTTTCTTT; CDR3: CASSPGEGEAFF
V: TRBV20-1; size: -; D: TRBD1; J: TRBJ2-7; length: 16; DNA: TGCAGTGCTAGACCCGACAGGGAGTTGACCTCCTACGAGCAGTACTTC; CDR3: CSARPDRELTSYEQYF
V: TRBV5-1; size: -; D: TRBD2; J: TRBJ2-7; length: 13; DNA: TGCGCCAGCAGGGGGACTAGCTCCACCGAGCAGTACTTC; CDR3: CASRGTSSTEQYF
V: TRBV11-2; size: many; D: TRBD2; J: TRBJ2-7; length: 18; DNA: TGTGCCAGCAGCCAAAAGGGCTTAGCGGGCCTATTCTCCTACGAGCAGTACTTC; CDR3: CASSQKGLAGLFSYEQYF
V: TRBV6-1; size: many; D: TRBD2; J: TRBJ2-2; length: 16; DNA: TGTGCCAGCAGGCCACTAGCGGGAGAGGGGACCGGGGAGCTGTTTTTT; CDR3: CASRPLAGEGTGELFF
V: TRBV6-1; size: -; D: -; J: TRBJ1-1; length: 13; DNA: TGTGCCAGCAGTGAAGCTCAGGGGACTGAAGCTTTCTTT; CDR3: CASSEAQGTEAFF
V: TRBV24-1; size: few; D: -; J: TRBJ1-5; length: 13; DNA: TGTGCCACCAGTCTCGGTGGAAATCAGCCCCAGCATTTT; CDR3: CATSLGGNQPQHF
V: TRBV30; size: -; D: -; J: TRBJ1-1; length: 15; DNA: TGTGCCTGGATCTCATCGGACAGACCAAACACTGAAGCTTTCTTT; CDR3: CAWISSDRPNTEAFF
V: TRBV7-9; size: -; D: -; J: TRBJ1-4; length: 16; DNA: TGTGCCAGCAGCTTACGAGGTGGCCGCGGGGATGAAAAACTGTTTTTT; CDR3: CASSLRGGRGDEKLFF
V: TRBV28; size: -; D: TRBD1; J: TRBJ2-5; length: 13; DNA: TGTGCCAGCAGCGGGACAGGGGCCGAGACCCAGTACTTC; CDR3: CASSGTGAETQYF
V: TRBV20-1; size: -; D: TRBD2; J: TRBJ2-1; length: 15; DNA: TGCAGTGCTAGAGTGCGGGAGGGTCTCTACAATGAGCAGTTCTTC; CDR3: CSARVREGLYNEQFF